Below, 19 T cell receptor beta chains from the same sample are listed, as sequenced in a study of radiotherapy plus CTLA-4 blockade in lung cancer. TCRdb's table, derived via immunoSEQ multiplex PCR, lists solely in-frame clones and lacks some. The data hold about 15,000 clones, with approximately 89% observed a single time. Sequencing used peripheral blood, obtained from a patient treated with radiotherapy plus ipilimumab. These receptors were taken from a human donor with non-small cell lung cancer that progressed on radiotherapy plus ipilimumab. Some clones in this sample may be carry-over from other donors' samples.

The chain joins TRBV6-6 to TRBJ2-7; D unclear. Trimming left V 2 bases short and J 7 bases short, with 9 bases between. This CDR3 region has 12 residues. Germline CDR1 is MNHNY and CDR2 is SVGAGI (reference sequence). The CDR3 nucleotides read TGTGCCAGCAGTTACAAAACTTATGAGCAGTACTTC. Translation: CASSYKTYEQYF.

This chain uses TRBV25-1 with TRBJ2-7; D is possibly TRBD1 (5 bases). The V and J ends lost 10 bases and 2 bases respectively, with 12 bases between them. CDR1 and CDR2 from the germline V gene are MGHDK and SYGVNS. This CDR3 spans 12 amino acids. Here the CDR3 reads CATEGAPYEQYF. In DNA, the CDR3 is TGTGCCACGGAAGGGGCACCCTACGAGCAGTACTTC.

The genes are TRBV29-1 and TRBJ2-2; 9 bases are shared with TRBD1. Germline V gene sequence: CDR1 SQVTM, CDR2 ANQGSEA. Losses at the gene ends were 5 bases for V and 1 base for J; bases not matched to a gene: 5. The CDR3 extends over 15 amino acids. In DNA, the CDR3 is TGCAGCGTTCCGGGACAGGGCCTGAACACCGGGGAGCTGTTTTTT. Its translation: CSVPGQGLNTGELFF.

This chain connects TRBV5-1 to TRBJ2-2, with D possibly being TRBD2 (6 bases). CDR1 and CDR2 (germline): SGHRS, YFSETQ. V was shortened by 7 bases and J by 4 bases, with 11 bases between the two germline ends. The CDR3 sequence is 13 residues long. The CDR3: CASGGGSTGELFF. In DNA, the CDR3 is TGCGCCAGCGGTGGGGGGAGCACCGGGGAGCTGTTTTTT. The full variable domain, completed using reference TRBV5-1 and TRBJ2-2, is KAGVTQTPRYLIKTRGQQVTLSCSPISGHRSVSWYQQTPGQGLQFLFEYFSETQRNKGNFPGRFSGRQFSNSRSEMNVSTLELGDSALYLCASGGGSTGELFFGEGSRLTVL.

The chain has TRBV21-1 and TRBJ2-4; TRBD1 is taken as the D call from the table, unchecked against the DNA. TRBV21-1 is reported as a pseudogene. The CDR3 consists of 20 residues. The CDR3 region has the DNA TGTGCCAGCAGCAAAGAGGCCCCGGACAGGGGGCCTCTGGGCAAAAACATTCAGTACTTC. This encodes CASSKEAPDRGPLGKNIQYF.

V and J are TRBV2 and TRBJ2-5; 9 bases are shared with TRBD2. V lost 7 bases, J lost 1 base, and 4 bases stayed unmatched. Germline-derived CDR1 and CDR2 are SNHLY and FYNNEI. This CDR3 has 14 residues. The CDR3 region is CASKVAGAQETQYF. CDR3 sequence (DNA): TGTGCCAGCAAGGTAGCGGGAGCCCAAGAGACCCAGTACTTC.

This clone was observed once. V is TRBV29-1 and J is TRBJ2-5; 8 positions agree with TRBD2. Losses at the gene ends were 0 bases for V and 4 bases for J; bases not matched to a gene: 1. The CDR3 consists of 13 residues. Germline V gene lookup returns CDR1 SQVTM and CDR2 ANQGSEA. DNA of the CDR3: TGCAGCGTTGAAGAACTAGCGGCAGAGACCCAGTACTTC. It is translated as CSVEELAAETQYF.

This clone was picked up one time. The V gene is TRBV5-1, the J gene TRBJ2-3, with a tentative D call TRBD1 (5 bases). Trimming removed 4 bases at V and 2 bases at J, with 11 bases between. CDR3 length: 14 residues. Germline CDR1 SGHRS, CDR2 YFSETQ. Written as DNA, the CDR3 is TGCGCCAGCAGCCAGGGTGGTTACACAGATACGCAGTATTTT. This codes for CASSQGGYTDTQYF.

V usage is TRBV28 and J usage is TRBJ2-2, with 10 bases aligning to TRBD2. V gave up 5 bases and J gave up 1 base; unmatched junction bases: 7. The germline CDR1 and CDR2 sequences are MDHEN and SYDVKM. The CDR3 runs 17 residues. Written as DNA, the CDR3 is TGTGCCAGCAGTCCGCCCCGGACTAGCGGGAACACCGGGGAGCTGTTTTTT. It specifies CASSPPRTSGNTGELFF.

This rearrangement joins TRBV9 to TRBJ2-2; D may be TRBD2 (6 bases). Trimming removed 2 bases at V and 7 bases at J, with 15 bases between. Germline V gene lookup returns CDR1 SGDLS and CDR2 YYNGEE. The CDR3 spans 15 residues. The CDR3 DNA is TGTGCCAGCAGCGTTCAAAGCGGGCCCCACGGGGAGCTGTTTTTT. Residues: CASSVQSGPHGELFF.

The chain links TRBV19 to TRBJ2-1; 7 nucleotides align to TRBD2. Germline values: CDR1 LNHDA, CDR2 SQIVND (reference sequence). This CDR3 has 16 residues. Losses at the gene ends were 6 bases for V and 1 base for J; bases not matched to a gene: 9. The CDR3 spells CASRRGTTRSYNEQFF. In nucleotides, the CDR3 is TGTGCCAGTAGGAGAGGGACTACCCGATCCTACAATGAGCAGTTCTTC.

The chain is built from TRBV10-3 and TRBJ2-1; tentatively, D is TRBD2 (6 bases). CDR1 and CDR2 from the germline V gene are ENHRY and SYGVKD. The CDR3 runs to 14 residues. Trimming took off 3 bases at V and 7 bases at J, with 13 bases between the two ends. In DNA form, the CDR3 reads TGTGCCATCAGTGACACCCGGGGGAGTAATGAGCAGTTCTTC. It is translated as CAISDTRGSNEQFF.

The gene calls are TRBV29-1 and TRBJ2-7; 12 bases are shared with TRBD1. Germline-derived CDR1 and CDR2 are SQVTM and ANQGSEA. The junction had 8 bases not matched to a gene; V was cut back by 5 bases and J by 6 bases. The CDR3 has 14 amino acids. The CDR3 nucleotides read TGCAGCGTTCATATTCCGGGACAGGGGGCCGAGCAGTACTTC. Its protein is CSVHIPGQGAEQYF.

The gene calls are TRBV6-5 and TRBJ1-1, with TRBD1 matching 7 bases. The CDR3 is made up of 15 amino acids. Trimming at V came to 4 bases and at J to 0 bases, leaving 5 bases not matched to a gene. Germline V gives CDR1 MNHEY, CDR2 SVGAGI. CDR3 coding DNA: TGTGCCAGCAGTTTAAAACAGGGGTTGAACACTGAAGCTTTCTTT. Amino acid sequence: CASSLKQGLNTEAFF.

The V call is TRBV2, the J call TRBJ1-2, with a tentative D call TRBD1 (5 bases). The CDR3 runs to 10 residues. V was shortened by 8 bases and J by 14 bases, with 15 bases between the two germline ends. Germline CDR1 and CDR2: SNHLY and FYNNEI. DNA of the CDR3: TGTGCCAGCGGAGGGACCCAGATAACCTTC. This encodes CASGGTQITF.

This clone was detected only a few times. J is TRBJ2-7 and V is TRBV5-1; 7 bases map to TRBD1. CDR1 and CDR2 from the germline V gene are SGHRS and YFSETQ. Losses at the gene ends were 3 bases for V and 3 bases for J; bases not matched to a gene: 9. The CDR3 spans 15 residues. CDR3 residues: CASSSSTGPFYEQYF. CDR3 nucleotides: TGCGCCAGCAGCTCTTCGACAGGGCCTTTCTACGAGCAGTACTTC.

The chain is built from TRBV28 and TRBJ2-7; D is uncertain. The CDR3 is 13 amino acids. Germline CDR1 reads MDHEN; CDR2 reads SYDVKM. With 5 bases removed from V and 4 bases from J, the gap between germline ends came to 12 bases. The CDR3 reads CASSTITQYEQYF. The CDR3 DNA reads TGTGCCAGCAGTACTATCACCCAGTACGAGCAGTACTTC.

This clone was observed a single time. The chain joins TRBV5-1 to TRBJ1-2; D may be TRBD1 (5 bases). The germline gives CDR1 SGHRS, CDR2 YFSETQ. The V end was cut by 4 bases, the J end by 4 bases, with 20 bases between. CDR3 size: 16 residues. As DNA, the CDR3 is TGCGCCAGCAGCCCGGACATGAAGACGGGGGGCTATGGCTACACCTTC. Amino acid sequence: CASSPDMKTGGYGYTF.

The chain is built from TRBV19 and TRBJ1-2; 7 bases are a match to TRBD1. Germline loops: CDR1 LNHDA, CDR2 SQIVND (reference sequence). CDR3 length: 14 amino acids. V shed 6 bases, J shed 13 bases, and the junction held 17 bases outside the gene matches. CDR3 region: CASSLPRQGHSCTF. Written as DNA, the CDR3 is TGTGCCAGTAGCCTCCCAAGACAGGGTCATAGCTGCACCTTC.